What follows are 5 T cell receptor beta chains derived from one specimen sequenced in a study of T cell responses to AZD1222 COVID-19 vaccine. TCRdb's copy holds only in-frame clones and misses some; the assay was immunoSEQ multiplex PCR. The sample includes 100,000 or so clones, about nine tenths seen only once; the top ten take roughly 4.5%. The sample in question was peripheral blood, obtained on day 0 of AZD1222 vaccination. The receptors derive from an adult in good health.

The chain has TRBV7-3 and TRBJ2-5; D possibly corresponds to TRBD1 (6 bases). V lost 4 bases and J 4 bases, leaving 13 bases between the germline ends. This CDR3 is 14 amino acids long. Per the germline V gene, CDR1 is SGHTA and CDR2 is FQGTGA. CDR3 in amino acids: CASSWQGIGETQYF. The CDR3 DNA follows: TGTGCCAGCAGCTGGCAGGGGATCGGAGAGACCCAGTACTTC.

This rearrangement joins TRBV12-3 or TRBV12-4 to TRBJ1-1, with D uncertain. V gave up 1 base and J gave up 2 bases, with 5 bases separating them. The CDR3 length is 13 residues. CDR3 in amino acids: CASSLEGNTEAFF. CDR3 coding DNA: TGTGCCAGCAGTTTAGAAGGTAACACTGAAGCTTTCTTT.

V and J are TRBV19 and TRBJ1-6, with D possibly being TRBD1 (6 bases). This CDR3 has 14 residues. Germline CDR1 reads LNHDA; CDR2 reads SQIVND (reference sequence). Between the trimmed V and J ends, which lost 6 bases and 4 bases, there was a span of 10 bases. This CDR3 is CASSRQAYNSPLHF. The CDR3 bases are TGTGCCAGTAGCAGACAGGCTTATAATTCACCCCTCCACTTT.

CDR3 sequence reads: CASSLVDTGELFF. Here the CDR3 DNA reads TGTGCCAGCAGCTTGGTGGATACCGGGGAGCTGTTTTTT. V usage is TRBV5-6 and J usage is TRBJ2-2; D ambiguous. The CDR3 length is 13 residues. Trimming cost V 0 bases and J 5 bases, with 5 bases left between them. Per the germline V gene, CDR1 is SGHDT and CDR2 is YYEEEE.

This clone was picked up one time. V gene TRBV21-1 combines with J gene TRBJ2-2. TRBV21-1 has pseudogene status. The CDR3 has 15 residues. DNA of the CDR3: TGTGCCAGCAGCAAAGGGGTATGGGTCACCGGGGAGCTGTTTTTT. It codes for CASSKGVWVTGELFF.